The clone carrying this T cell receptor beta chain was picked up one time. The sample is drawn from a study of control samples from healthy donors and cancer patients. The CDR3 has 14 residues. V lost 5 bases and J 7 bases, leaving 17 bases between the germline ends. Per the germline V gene, CDR1 is SGHTA and CDR2 is FQGNSA. Profiling relied on immunoSEQ multiplex PCR, and the TCRdb table lists in-frame clones only, not all of them. The sample lists about 190,000 clones; 85% to 95% were seen once. This chain uses TRBV7-2 with TRBJ1-2; possibly TRBD1 for D (6 bases). Sequencing was carried out using blood. This clonotype was sampled from a man between 18 and 35 years old in good health. The CDR3 DNA reads TGTGCCAGCAGCGTAGGAGGGGGGCTCGGTGGCTACACCTTC. The encoded protein is CASSVGGGLGGYTF.